This T cell receptor beta chain comes out of a study of Ad26.COV2.S vaccination and SARS-CoV-2 variants. The CDR3 is 11 residues long. The V gene's germline CDR1 is MDHEN and CDR2 SYDVKM. V lost 11 bases and J 4 bases, leaving 11 bases between the germline ends. Sequencing was performed with immunoSEQ multiplex PCR; in TCRdb, only in-frame clones are kept and a portion is missing. This sample carries some 480,000 clones, 87% of them seen once, and the ten largest clones take around 13%. Treatment given: approximately 18 received Ad26.COV2.S at low or high dose, single or two shots; 5 received placebo; per-sample allocation not given. Sampling was performed 63 days after the first vaccine or placebo injection.

The chain links TRBV28 to TRBJ1-2; D gene uncertain. Source: peripheral blood, taken in a trial of Ad26.COV2.S vaccine versus placebo. The receptor was derived from a person aged 18-65 years who received the Ad26.COV2.S COVID-19 vaccine or a placebo. The chain's CDR3 is CAAREPYGYTF. CDR3 sequence (DNA): TGTGCCGCACGGGAGCCCTATGGCTACACCTTC.